This T cell receptor (beta chain) was identified during a study of human T cells and chemical hapten exposure. V lost 7 bases and J 7 bases, leaving 14 bases between the germline ends. The CDR3 sequence is 14 residues long. This clonotype was seen repeatedly, ten times or more. One entry per CDR3 protein results from TCRdb running MiXCR on the RACE reads. This sample yields hundreds of thousands of distinct CDR3 sequences, of which under 6.5% are seen a single time; 5% to 6% belongs to the top ten. The time point was: patch test 2, 6 weeks after DPC sensitization. Treatment: therapeutic diphenylcyclopropenone sensitization with weekly scalp DPC.

The rearrangement uses TRBV12-3 or TRBV12-4 and TRBJ1-6, with TRBD1 as a possible D gene (6 bases). The specimen comprised whole blood, sampled in connection with sensitization to the hapten diphenylcyclopropenone (DPC). This receptor was identified in a woman younger than 35 with alopecia areata. Some clones in this sample may be carry-over from other donors' samples. In DNA, the CDR3 is TGTGCCAGCACCCTCGGGGGGGGCAATTCACCCCTCCACTTT. Translated: CASTLGGGNSPLHF.